This T cell receptor beta chain was observed in a study of CD8 T cells in Susac syndrome. TCR beta from blood CD8+ and CD4+ T cells was sequenced. FACS was used to enrich TEMRA cells, whereas the CD8+ and CD4+ T cells were obtained by negative isolation. Points from the study as a whole: The study's TCR sequencing and HLA analysis covered a relatively small number of individuals, and the study acknowledged this.

As to this clonotype: Antigen specificity is unknown.

Reverse transcription of roughly 0.45 to 1 ug RNA was performed with random hexamers. TCRdb redid the calling of the immunoSEQ multiplex PCR reads with MiXCR, one entry per CDR3 protein. The sample records 150,000 or so distinct CDR3 sequences, approximately 94% being singletons. Between the trimmed V and J ends, which lost 4 bases and 0 bases, there was a span of 19 bases. CDR3 size: 17 residues. In germline, CDR1 is SGHDT, CDR2 YYEEEE. The receptor comes from a human donor with multiple sclerosis. Sample: CD4+ T cells from PBMCs. The chain recombines TRBV5-6 with TRBJ1-1; maybe TRBD1 (5 bases). The CDR3 bases are TGTGCCAGCAGCGCACCGGGGGGGAGGTGGATGAACACTGAAGCTTTCTTT. Translation gives CASSAPGGRWMNTEAFF.